Shown below are 17 T cell receptor beta chains from a single sample sequenced in a study of blood T cell repertoires in COVID-19. Sequencing was performed with immunoSEQ multiplex PCR; in TCRdb, only in-frame clones are kept and a portion is missing. The sample lists 200,000 to 250,000 clones; roughly 80% were seen once. Sequencing was done on a sample of peripheral blood. The origin of the receptors is a human donor in a cohort sampled during active COVID-19.

This clone was seen a single time. The V and J genes are TRBV28 and TRBJ2-1, with D unresolved. The CDR3 has 14 amino acids. The germline gives CDR1 MDHEN, CDR2 SYDVKM. The V end was cut by 2 bases, the J end by 4 bases, with 9 bases between. CDR3 DNA sequence: TGTGCCAGCAGTTTAGCCCCCTATTACAATGAGCAGTTCTTC. It translates to CASSLAPYYNEQFF.

The V call is TRBV3-1 (or the pseudogene TRBV3-2), the J call TRBJ2-7; D is unclear. With 3 bases removed from V and 7 bases from J, the gap between germline ends came to 10 bases. The CDR3 runs to 12 residues. Per the germline V gene, CDR1 is LGHDT and CDR2 is YNNKEL (reference sequence). The CDR3 region is CASSQGIGEQYF. In DNA, the CDR3 is TGTGCCAGCAGCCAGGGTATCGGGGAGCAGTACTTC.

The chain couples TRBV6-6 to TRBJ1-5; TRBD1 matches 9 bases. The CDR3 has 13 amino acids. The V segment lost 5 bases and the J segment 5 bases; nucleotides outside the gene matches: 1. Germline loops: CDR1 MNHNY, CDR2 SVGAGI (reference sequence). The CDR3 DNA reads TGTGCCAGCAGTGACAGGGGGGATCAGCCCCAGCATTTT. Amino acids: CASSDRGDQPQHF.

This sequence joins TRBV5-1 and TRBJ1-1; possible D gene TRBD1, 5 bases. Germline CDR1 reads SGHRS; CDR2 reads YFSETQ. Trimming left V 0 bases short and J 3 bases short, with 9 bases between. This CDR3 comprises 14 residues. CDR3 DNA: TGCGCCAGCAGCTTGGGGGGCGCGGACACTGAAGCTTTCTTT. Translation gives CASSLGGADTEAFF.

The chain recombines TRBV28 with TRBJ2-1; the match to TRBD2 covers 7 bases. CDR3 size: 15 residues. Germline V gene sequence: CDR1 MDHEN, CDR2 SYDVKM. V dropped 6 bases and J dropped 2; count of bases not matched to a gene: 7. CDR3 residues: CASRGSGPTYNEQFF. The CDR3 nucleotides read TGTGCCAGCAGGGGTAGCGGGCCCACCTACAATGAGCAGTTCTTC.

This chain uses TRBV5-4 with TRBJ2-1; perhaps TRBD1 as D (6 bases). V was trimmed by 1 base and J by 7 bases, leaving 15 bases between them. The CDR3 has 15 residues. Germline lookup yields CDR1 SGHNT and CDR2 YYREEE (reference sequence). This CDR3 is CASSLSSQGLNEQFF. The DNA of the CDR3 is TGTGCCAGCAGCTTGTCGAGCCAGGGGCTGAATGAGCAGTTCTTC.

The chain's CDR3 is CAWSVQGSGNQPQHF. Written as DNA, the CDR3 is TGTGCCTGGAGTGTACAGGGGTCCGGCAATCAGCCCCAGCATTTT. This chain uses TRBV30 with TRBJ1-5; 7 positions match TRBD1. Germline V gives CDR1 GTSNPN, CDR2 SVGIG (reference sequence). The length of the CDR3 is 15 residues. Trimming took 0 bases from V and 2 from J; bases not matched to a gene: 4.

The rearrangement joins TRBV29-1 to TRBJ2-1; 11 nucleotides match TRBD2. V trimming: 3 bases; J trimming: 2 bases; junction bases outside the gene matches: 9. The CDR3 has 17 amino acids. Germline-derived CDR1 and CDR2 are SQVTM and ANQGSEA. The CDR3 DNA reads TGCAGCGTTGATATAGCGGGAGGGAGGAGGACCTACAATGAGCAGTTCTTC. It codes for CSVDIAGGRRTYNEQFF.

The chain recombines TRBV24-1 with TRBJ1-5; D may be TRBD1 (6 bases). The germline V gene has CDR1 KGHDR and CDR2 SFDVKD. Trimming took off 10 bases at V and 4 bases at J, with 13 bases between the two ends. This CDR3 region has 13 residues. The CDR3 here is CATSGAGNQPQHF. In DNA form, the CDR3 reads TGTGCCACTTCAGGGGCAGGGAATCAGCCCCAGCATTTT.

This clone has a single count. The chain recombines TRBV6-5 with TRBJ2-5; tentatively, D is TRBD1 (6 bases). This CDR3 spans 15 amino acids. Germline loops: CDR1 MNHEY, CDR2 SVGAGI. The V gene lost 7 bases and the J gene lost 3 bases, with 18 bases spanning the gap. The CDR3 DNA reads as TGTGCCAGCATAACGTCCGGGGCAGGGGAAGAGACCCAGTACTTC. This codes for CASITSGAGEETQYF.

The chain is built from TRBV29-1 and TRBJ1-1; 7 bases match TRBD1. The ends lost 6 bases at V and 1 base at J; junction bases unmatched: 5. CDR1 is SQVTM, CDR2 ANQGSEA, per germline. This CDR3 has 13 amino acids. CDR3 residues: CSVVQGPNTEAFF. The DNA of the CDR3 is TGCAGCGTAGTACAGGGGCCGAACACTGAAGCTTTCTTT. The complete variable domain, with remaining parts taken from reference TRBV29-1 and TRBJ1-1, reads SAVISQKPSRDICQRGTSLTIQCQVDSQVTMMFWYRQQPGQSLTLIATANQGSEATYESGFVIDKFPISRPNLTFSTLTVSNMSPEDSSIYLCSVVQGPNTEAFFGQGTRLTVV.

The J gene is TRBJ2-2, the V gene TRBV23-1; 9 bases match TRBD1. TRBV23-1 is flagged as an ORF with uncertain function. The CDR3 runs 21 residues. Trimming cost V 0 bases and J 4 bases; bases outside gene matches: 18. CDR3 loop: CASSQSVFALWRQGGTGELFF. The CDR3 DNA reads TGCGCCAGCAGTCAATCAGTCTTCGCATTGTGGCGACAGGGGGGCACCGGGGAGCTGTTTTTT.

V is TRBV27 and J is TRBJ1-5; 10 bases are shared with TRBD1. With V trimmed by 5 bases and J by 1 base, 5 bases remained unmatched. Germline V lookup: CDR1 MNHEY, CDR2 SMNVEV (reference sequence). CDR3 length equals 16 residues. CDR3 amino acids: CASSPLDRGSNQPQHF. The DNA for the CDR3 is TGTGCCAGCAGTCCATTGGACAGGGGGAGCAATCAGCCCCAGCATTTT.

This clone was seen a handful of times. The chain uses TRBV13 and TRBJ2-2; 14 positions agree with TRBD2. Germline V gives CDR1 PRHDT, CDR2 FYEKMQ (reference sequence). The CDR3 covers 17 residues. The V and J ends lost 5 bases and 5 bases, in that order; junction bases with no gene match: 7. CDR3 amino acids: CASSPGLAGGWTGELFF. CDR3 DNA sequence: TGTGCCAGCAGCCCAGGACTAGCGGGAGGTTGGACCGGGGAGCTGTTTTTT.

The CDR3 DNA reads TGTGCCAGCAAGCCCGGGGGGGGATACGAGCAGTACTTC. This sequence encodes CASKPGGGYEQYF. J is TRBJ2-7 and V is TRBV28; 8 bases are shared with TRBD2. The CDR3 length is 13 residues. CDR1 MDHEN and CDR2 SYDVKM come from the germline V gene. V shed 7 bases, J shed 4 bases, and the junction held 6 bases outside the gene matches. The variable domain in full, completed from reference TRBV28 and TRBJ2-7, reads DVKVTQSSRYLVKRTGEKVFLECVQDMDHENMFWYRQDPGLGLRLIYFSYDVKMKEKGDIPEGYSVSREKKERFSLILESASTNQTSMYLCASKPGGGYEQYFGPGTRLTVT.

V is TRBV5-6 and J is TRBJ2-7; 12 nucleotides line up with TRBD2. V gave up 3 bases and J gave up 0 bases; unmatched junction bases: 4. This CDR3 is built from 16 residues. Per germline, CDR1 SGHDT and CDR2 YYEEEE. The CDR3: CASSSMTSGGSYEQYF. DNA for the CDR3: TGTGCCAGCAGCTCAATGACTAGCGGGGGCTCCTACGAGCAGTACTTC.

The chain links TRBV7-3 to TRBJ2-7; tentative D call: TRBD1 (6 bases). The germline gives CDR1 SGHTA, CDR2 FQGTGA. The CDR3 totals 15 residues. Trimming cost V 5 bases and J 2 bases, with 16 bases left between them. The CDR3: CASSPSVDSPYEQYF. Here the CDR3 DNA reads TGTGCCAGCAGCCCCTCCGTGGACAGCCCCTACGAGCAGTACTTC.